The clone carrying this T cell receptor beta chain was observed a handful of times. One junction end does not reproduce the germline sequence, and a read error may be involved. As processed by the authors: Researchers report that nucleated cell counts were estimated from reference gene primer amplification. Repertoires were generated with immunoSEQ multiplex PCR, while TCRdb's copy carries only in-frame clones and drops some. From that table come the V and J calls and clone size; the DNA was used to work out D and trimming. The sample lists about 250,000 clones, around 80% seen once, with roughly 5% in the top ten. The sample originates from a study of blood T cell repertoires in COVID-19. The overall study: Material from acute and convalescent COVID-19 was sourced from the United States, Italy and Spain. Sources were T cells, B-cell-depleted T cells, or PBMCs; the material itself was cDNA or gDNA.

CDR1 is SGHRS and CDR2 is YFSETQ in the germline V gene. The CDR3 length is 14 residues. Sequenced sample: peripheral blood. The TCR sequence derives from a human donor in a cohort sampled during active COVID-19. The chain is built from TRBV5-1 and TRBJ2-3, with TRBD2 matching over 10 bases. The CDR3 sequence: CASSLDGSGGTPDF. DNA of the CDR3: TGCGCCAGCAGCCTGGACGGTAGCGGGGGGACCCCAGACTTT. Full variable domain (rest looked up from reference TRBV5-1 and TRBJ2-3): KAGVTQTPRYLIKTRGQQVTLSCSPISGHRSVSWYQQTPGQGLQFLFEYFSETQRNKGNFPGRFSGRQFSNSRSEMNVSTLELGDSALYLCASSLDGSGGTPDFGPGTRLTVL.